This T cell receptor beta chain came from a study of T cell clonotyping in hematopoietic cell transplantation. Whole-study findings and limits: At the given depth, recipient repertoires were over 95% de novo clonotypes. Recipient TCR diversity dropped after transplant; expanded clonotypes rose from day 30 to 180. Without cell sorting, CD4 versus CD8 contributions remain unresolved.

Germline values: CDR1 SGHVS, CDR2 FQNEAQ. The CDR3 runs to 13 residues. Of note for this clone: What it recognizes is unknown.

Measured with immunoSEQ multiplex PCR; TCRdb has only the in-frame clones, and not every one. Among roughly 5,000 clones listed, nearly 90% were seen once. Recipients were bled about 28 days pretransplant and at posttransplant days 30, 100, 180. The sequencing used peripheral blood mononuclear cells, collected 100 days after allogeneic stem cell transplant. The source is a male patient aged 70 to 79 who had an allogeneic stem cell transplant from an unrelated donor, so T cells may come from the graft donor. Some clones in this sample may be carry-over from other donors' samples. The chain uses TRBV7-8 and TRBJ2-5, with 7 bases matching TRBD1. The end of the DNA fits TRBJ2-7 better, so the J call may be wrong. In nucleotides, the CDR3 is TGTGCCAGCAGCGAAGGACAGGCCTACGAGCAGTACTTC. It is translated as CASSEGQAYEQYF.